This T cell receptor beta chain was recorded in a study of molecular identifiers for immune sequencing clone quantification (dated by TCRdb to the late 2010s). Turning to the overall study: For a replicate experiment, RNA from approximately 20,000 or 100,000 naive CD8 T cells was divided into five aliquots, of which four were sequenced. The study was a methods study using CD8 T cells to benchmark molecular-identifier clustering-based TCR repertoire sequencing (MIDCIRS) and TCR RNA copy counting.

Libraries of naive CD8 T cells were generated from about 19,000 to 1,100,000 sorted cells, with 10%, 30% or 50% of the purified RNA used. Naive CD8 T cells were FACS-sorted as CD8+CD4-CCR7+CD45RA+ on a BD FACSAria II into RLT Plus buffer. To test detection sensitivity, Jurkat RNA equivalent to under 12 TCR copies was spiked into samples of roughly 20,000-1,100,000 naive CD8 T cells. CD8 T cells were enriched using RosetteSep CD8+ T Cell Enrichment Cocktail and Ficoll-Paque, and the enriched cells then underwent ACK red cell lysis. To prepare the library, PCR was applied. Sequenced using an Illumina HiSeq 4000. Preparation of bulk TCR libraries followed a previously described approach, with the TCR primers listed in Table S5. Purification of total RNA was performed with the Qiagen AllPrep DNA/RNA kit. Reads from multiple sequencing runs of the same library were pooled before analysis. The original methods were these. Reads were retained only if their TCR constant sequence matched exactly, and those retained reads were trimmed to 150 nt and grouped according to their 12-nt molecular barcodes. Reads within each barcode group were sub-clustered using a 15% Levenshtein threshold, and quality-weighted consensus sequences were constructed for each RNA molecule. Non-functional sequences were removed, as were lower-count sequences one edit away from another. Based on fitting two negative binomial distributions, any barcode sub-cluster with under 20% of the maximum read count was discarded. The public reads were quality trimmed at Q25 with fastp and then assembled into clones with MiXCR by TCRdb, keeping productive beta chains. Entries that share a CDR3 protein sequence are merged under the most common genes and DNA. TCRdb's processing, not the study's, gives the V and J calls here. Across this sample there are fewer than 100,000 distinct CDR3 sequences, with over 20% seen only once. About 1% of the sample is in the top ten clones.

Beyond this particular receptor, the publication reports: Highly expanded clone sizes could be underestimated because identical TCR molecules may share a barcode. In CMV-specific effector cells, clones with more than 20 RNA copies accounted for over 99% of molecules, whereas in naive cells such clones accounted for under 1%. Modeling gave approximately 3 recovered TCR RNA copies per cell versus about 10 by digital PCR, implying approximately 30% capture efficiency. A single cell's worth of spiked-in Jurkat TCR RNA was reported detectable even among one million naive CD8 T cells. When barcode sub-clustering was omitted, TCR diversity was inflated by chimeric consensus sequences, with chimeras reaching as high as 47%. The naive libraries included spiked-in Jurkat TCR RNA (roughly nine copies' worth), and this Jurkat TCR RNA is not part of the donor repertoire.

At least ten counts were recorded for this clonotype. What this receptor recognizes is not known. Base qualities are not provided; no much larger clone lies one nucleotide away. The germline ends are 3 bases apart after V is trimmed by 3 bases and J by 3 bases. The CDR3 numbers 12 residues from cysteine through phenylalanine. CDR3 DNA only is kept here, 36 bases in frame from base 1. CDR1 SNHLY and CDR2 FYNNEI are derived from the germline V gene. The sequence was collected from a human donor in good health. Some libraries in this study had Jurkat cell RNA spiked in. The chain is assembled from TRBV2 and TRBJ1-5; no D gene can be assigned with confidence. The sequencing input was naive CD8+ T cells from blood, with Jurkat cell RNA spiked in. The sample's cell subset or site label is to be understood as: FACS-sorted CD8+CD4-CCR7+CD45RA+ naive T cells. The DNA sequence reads TGTGCCAGCAGTGATTACAATCAGCCCCAGCATTTT. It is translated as CASSDYNQPQHF.